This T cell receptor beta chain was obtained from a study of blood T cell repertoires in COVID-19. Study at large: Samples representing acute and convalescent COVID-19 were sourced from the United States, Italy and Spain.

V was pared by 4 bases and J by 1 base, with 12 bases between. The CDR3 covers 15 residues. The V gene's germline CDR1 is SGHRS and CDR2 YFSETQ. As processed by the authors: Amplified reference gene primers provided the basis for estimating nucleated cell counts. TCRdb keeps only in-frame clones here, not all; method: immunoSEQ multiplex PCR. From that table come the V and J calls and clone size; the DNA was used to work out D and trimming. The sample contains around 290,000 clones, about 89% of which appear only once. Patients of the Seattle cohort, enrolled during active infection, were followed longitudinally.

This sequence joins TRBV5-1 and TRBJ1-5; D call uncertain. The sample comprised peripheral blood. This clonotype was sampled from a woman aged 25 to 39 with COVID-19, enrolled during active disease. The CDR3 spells CASSPDGGSNQPQHF. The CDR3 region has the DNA TGCGCCAGCAGCCCGGACGGCGGGAGCAATCAGCCCCAGCATTTT.